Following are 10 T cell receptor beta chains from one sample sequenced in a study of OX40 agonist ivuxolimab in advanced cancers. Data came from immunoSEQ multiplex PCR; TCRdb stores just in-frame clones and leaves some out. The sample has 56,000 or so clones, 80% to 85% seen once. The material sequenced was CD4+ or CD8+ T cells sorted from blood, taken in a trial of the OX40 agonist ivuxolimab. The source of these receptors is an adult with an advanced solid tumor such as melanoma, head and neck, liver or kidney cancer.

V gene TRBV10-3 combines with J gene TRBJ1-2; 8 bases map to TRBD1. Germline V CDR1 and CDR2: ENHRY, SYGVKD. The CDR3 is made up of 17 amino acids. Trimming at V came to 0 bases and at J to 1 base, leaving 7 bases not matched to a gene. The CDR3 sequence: CAISESGGRGRNYGYTF. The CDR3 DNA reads TGTGCCATCAGTGAGTCGGGAGGCAGGGGGCGTAACTATGGCTACACCTTC.

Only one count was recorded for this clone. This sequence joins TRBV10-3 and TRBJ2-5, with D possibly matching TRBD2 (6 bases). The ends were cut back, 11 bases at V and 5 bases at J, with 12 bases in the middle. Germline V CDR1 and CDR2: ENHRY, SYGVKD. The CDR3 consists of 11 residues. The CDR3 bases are TGTGCCCTTCTAGCGAAGGAGACCCAGTACTTC. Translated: CALLAKETQYF.

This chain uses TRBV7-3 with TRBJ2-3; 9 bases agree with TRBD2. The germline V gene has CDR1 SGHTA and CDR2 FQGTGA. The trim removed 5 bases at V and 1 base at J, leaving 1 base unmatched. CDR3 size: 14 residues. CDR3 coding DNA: TGTGCCAGCAGCCGGACTAGCGGCACAGATACGCAGTATTTT. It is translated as CASSRTSGTDTQYF.

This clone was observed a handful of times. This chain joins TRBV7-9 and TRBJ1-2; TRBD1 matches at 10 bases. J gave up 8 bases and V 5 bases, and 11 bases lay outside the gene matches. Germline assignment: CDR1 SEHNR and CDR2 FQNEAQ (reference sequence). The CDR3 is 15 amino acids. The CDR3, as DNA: TGTGCCAGCAGCCCGGCCGGGACAGGGGTTGGCGGCTACACCTTC. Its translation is CASSPAGTGVGGYTF. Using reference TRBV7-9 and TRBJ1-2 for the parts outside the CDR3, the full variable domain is DTGVSQNPRHKITKRGQNVTFRCDPISEHNRLYWYRQTLGQGPEFLTYFQNEAQLEKSRLLSDRFSAERPKGSFSTLEIQRTEQGDSAMYLCASSPAGTGVGGYTFGSGTRLTVV.

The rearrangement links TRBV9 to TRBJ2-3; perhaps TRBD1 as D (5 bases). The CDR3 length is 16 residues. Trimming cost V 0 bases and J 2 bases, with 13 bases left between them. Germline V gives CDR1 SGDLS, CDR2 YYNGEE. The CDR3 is CASSVVRESFTDTQYF. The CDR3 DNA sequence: TGTGCCAGCAGCGTAGTCAGGGAAAGTTTCACAGATACGCAGTATTTT.

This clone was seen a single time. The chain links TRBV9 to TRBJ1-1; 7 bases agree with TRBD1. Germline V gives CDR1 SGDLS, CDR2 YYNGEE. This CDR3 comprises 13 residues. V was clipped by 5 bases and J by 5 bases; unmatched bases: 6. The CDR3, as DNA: TGTGCCAGCAGTGGACAGGTGGGGACTGAAGCTTTCTTT. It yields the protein CASSGQVGTEAFF.

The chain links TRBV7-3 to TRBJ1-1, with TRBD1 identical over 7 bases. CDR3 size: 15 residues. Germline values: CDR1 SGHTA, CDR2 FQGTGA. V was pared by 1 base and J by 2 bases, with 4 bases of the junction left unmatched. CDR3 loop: CASSLKGAPNTEAFF. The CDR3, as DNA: TGTGCCAGCAGCTTAAAGGGGGCTCCTAACACTGAAGCTTTCTTT.

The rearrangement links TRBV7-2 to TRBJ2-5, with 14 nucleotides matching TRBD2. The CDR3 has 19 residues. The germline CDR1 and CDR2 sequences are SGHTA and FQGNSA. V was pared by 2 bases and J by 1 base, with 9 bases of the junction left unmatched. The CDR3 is CASSLFPGLAGDLQETQYF. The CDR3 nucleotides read TGTGCCAGCAGCTTATTTCCGGGACTAGCGGGGGACCTCCAAGAGACCCAGTACTTC.

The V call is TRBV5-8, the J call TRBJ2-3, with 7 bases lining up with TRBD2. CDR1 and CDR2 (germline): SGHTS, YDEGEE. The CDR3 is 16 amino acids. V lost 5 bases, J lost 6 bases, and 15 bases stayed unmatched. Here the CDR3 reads CASRVRVTSPLDTQYF. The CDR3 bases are TGTGCCAGCAGGGTGAGGGTGACTAGCCCCCTGGATACGCAGTATTTT.

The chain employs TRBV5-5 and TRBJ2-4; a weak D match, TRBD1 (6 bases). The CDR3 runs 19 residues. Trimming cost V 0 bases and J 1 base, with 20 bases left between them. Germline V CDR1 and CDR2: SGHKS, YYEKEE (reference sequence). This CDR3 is CASSLDIRGTHHAKNIQYF. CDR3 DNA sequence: TGTGCCAGCAGCTTGGATATCAGGGGCACTCATCATGCCAAAAACATTCAGTACTTC.